Each of the 17 T cell receptor beta chains below was sequenced from the same sample in a study of monozygotic twins with inflammatory bowel disease. TCRdb reprocessed the 5' RACE reads and reports one entry per CDR3 protein, with no DNA. The table lists over 110,000 distinct CDR3 sequences, with roughly 2.5% in the top ten. The sequencing input was blood. The receptors were gathered from a human donor with ulcerative colitis or Crohn's disease, or a healthy co-twin of an affected twin (not recorded which).

J is TRBJ1-1 and V is TRBV7-9. There are 13 residues in the CDR3. Germline-derived CDR1 and CDR2 are SEHNR and FQNEAQ (reference sequence). The CDR3 protein is CASSLGGDTEAFF. Filled out from reference TRBV7-9 and TRBJ1-1, the complete variable domain reads DTGVSQNPRHKITKRGQNVTFRCDPISEHNRLYWYRQTLGQGPEFLTYFQNEAQLEKSRLLSDRFSAERPKGSFSTLEIQRTEQGDSAMYLCASSLGGDTEAFFGQGTRLTVV.

This sequence joins TRBV5-1 and TRBJ2-7. This CDR3 has 14 amino acids. In germline, CDR1 is SGHRS, CDR2 YFSETQ. The CDR3 here is CASSLKNTDYEQYF.

The chain employs TRBV5-1 and TRBJ2-1. The CDR3 is 15 residues long. Germline assignment: CDR1 SGHRS and CDR2 YFSETQ. CDR3 loop: CASSLAVSTANEQFF.

The chain combines TRBV19 with TRBJ2-2; TCRdb picks TRBD1, but there is no DNA to check that call. This CDR3 region has 16 residues. Germline V gives CDR1 LNHDA, CDR2 SQIVND (reference sequence). CDR3 amino acids: CASSIGFGRGYGELFF.

The V call is TRBV20-1, the J call TRBJ1-1; TCRdb lists TRBD1, though no DNA is available to test this call. The CDR3 runs to 13 residues. Germline CDR1 and CDR2: DFQATT and SNEGSKA (reference sequence). The CDR3 here is CSARTVLQTEAFF.

This chain joins TRBV4-2 and TRBJ1-2; TCRdb's D gene call, TRBD1, goes unchecked for lack of DNA. Germline CDR1 LGHNA, CDR2 YNFKEQ. The CDR3 loop spans 16 amino acids. The CDR3 is CASSQATGQGVSGYTF.

The chain couples TRBV6-5 to TRBJ2-7; the D call from TCRdb, TRBD2, cannot be confirmed without DNA. The CDR3 length is 16 residues. The germline gives CDR1 MNHEY, CDR2 SVGAGI. The CDR3 sequence is CASSSPGLSTSYEQYF.

The chain joins TRBV5-5 to TRBJ2-7. Looked up from germline, CDR1 is SGHKS and CDR2 is YYEKEE (reference sequence). The length of the CDR3 is 14 residues. CDR3 residues: CASSLGQDTYEQYF.

J is TRBJ2-1 and V is TRBV5-4; absent DNA, TCRdb's TRBD2 call cannot be checked. Per germline, CDR1 SGHNT and CDR2 YYREEE (reference sequence). CDR3 length: 15 amino acids. This CDR3 reads CASSQERRTYNEQFF.

This sequence joins TRBV19 and TRBJ2-7; TCRdb gives TRBD2 as the D gene, but with no DNA this cannot be confirmed. CDR3 length: 14 amino acids. Germline V gene sequence: CDR1 LNHDA, CDR2 SQIVND (reference sequence). Here the CDR3 reads CASSRSGGPYEQYF. Variable domain in full (rest from reference TRBV19 and TRBJ2-7): DGGITQSPKYLFRKEGQNVTLSCEQNLNHDAMYWYRQDPGQGLRLIYYSQIVNDFQKGDIAEGYSVSREKKESFPLTVTSAQKNPTAFYLCASSRSGGPYEQYFGPGTRLTVT.

The V and J genes are TRBV6-5 and TRBJ2-1; the D call from TCRdb, TRBD1, cannot be confirmed without DNA. There are 16 residues in the CDR3. Germline CDR1 reads MNHEY; CDR2 reads SVGAGI. Here the CDR3 reads CASSPTGTARMNEQFF.

V and J are TRBV7-2 and TRBJ2-5; TCRdb names TRBD1, which stays unverified in the absence of DNA. This CDR3 is 13 amino acids long. Germline values: CDR1 SGHTA, CDR2 FQGNSA. Here the CDR3 reads CASSLGRGQTQYF.

The chain couples TRBV25-1 to TRBJ2-5. The CDR3 length is 14 residues. The germline V gene has CDR1 MGHDK and CDR2 SYGVNS. CDR3 in amino acids: CASSEFGFLETQYF. The full variable domain, in which reference TRBV25-1 and TRBJ2-5 provide the parts outside the CDR3, is EADIYQTPRYLVIGTGKKITLECSQTMGHDKMYWYQQDPGMELHLIHYSYGVNSTEKGDLSSESTVSRIRTEHFPLTLESARPSHTSQYLCASSEFGFLETQYFGPGTRLLVL.

V and J are TRBV29-1 and TRBJ2-7; TCRdb gives TRBD2 as the D gene, but with no DNA this cannot be confirmed. From germline, CDR1 is SQVTM and CDR2 ANQGSEA. The CDR3 has 13 amino acids. The CDR3 protein is CSVEPPGPYEQYF.

The V gene is TRBV7-6, the J gene TRBJ2-6; TCRdb lists TRBD1, though no DNA is available to test this call. In germline, CDR1 is SGHVS, CDR2 FNYEAQ. The length of the CDR3 is 17 residues. CDR3 sequence reads: CASSLRTGLEGANVLTF.

The chain carries TRBV10-3 and TRBJ2-7; TCRdb reports TRBD2, a call that lacks DNA to check it against. The CDR3 has 16 amino acids. Germline values: CDR1 ENHRY, CDR2 SYGVKD. The chain's CDR3 is CAISRGSGGGSYEQYF.

The chain carries TRBV20-1 and TRBJ1-3. CDR3 length equals 14 residues. Germline V lookup: CDR1 DFQATT, CDR2 SNEGSKA (reference sequence). CDR3 sequence reads: CSAREWESGNTIYF.